Below, 19 T cell receptor beta chains from the same sample are listed, as sequenced in a study of T cell responses to AZD1222 COVID-19 vaccine. Assay: immunoSEQ multiplex PCR; the TCRdb copy retains only in-frame clones and omits some. The sample includes 150,000 or so clones, about 90% of them seen just once. Specimen: peripheral blood, collected 28 days after the second AZD1222 dose. The receptors shown here come from an adult who received the AZD1222 COVID-19 vaccine.

The chain couples TRBV6-5 to TRBJ1-1; D gene uncertain. The CDR3 loop spans 13 amino acids. The germline V gene has CDR1 MNHEY and CDR2 SVGAGI. The V gene lost 6 bases and the J gene lost 7 bases, with 15 bases spanning the gap. Here the CDR3 reads CASRTGGGREAFF. The CDR3 DNA follows: TGTGCCAGCAGGACGGGTGGAGGGCGTGAAGCTTTCTTT.

The chain uses TRBV4-2 and TRBJ2-1; D remains unclear. This CDR3 spans 12 amino acids. The V and J ends lost 5 bases and 8 bases respectively, with 10 bases between them. The germline gives CDR1 LGHNA, CDR2 YNFKEQ. CDR3 nucleotides: TGTGCCAGCAGCATCGGTGGGGATGAGCAGTTCTTC. Protein sequence: CASSIGGDEQFF.

This chain joins TRBV5-4 and TRBJ1-2; 10 nucleotides align to TRBD1. The CDR3 covers 14 residues. V trimming: 5 bases; J trimming: 12 bases; junction bases outside the gene matches: 13. The germline CDR1 and CDR2 sequences are SGHNT and YYREEE (reference sequence). CDR3 nucleotides: TGTGCCAGCAGGCCCGGGACAGGGGTGGATAAGGACACCTTC. Protein product: CASRPGTGVDKDTF.

The CDR3 region is CASRPRREDRGSNYGYTF. For the CDR3, the DNA is TGTGCCAGTAGACCCCGGAGGGAGGACAGGGGTTCTAACTATGGCTACACCTTC. The gene calls are TRBV7-9 and TRBJ1-2; 9 nucleotides agree with TRBD1. The V gene end was trimmed by 9 bases and the J gene end by 0 bases; junction bases not matched to a gene: 17. Germline CDR1 SEHNR, CDR2 FQNEAQ (reference sequence). The CDR3 totals 18 residues.

In this sample, this clone turned up once. The rearrangement links TRBV29-1 to TRBJ2-7; the match to TRBD2 covers 10 bases. Germline values: CDR1 SQVTM, CDR2 ANQGSEA. V lost 3 bases, J lost 1 base, and 0 bases stayed unmatched. The CDR3 contains 13 residues. CDR3 coding DNA: TGCAGCGTTGAGACTAGCGGGTCCTACGAGCAGTACTTC. This translates into CSVETSGSYEQYF.

The V call is TRBV6-5, the J call TRBJ1-2; the D is unclear. Trimming removed 0 bases at V and 1 base at J, with 6 bases between. The CDR3 has 14 residues. Germline CDR1 and CDR2: MNHEY and SVGAGI. CDR3 protein: CASSYSGDNYGYTF. The CDR3 nucleotides are TGTGCCAGCAGTTACTCGGGCGATAACTATGGCTACACCTTC.

This rearrangement joins TRBV10-3 to TRBJ1-1; no definite D call. CDR1 ENHRY and CDR2 SYGVKD come from the germline V gene. The CDR3 contains 12 residues. Trimming shortened V by 4 bases and J by 1 base, and 4 bases separated the two germline ends. The CDR3 DNA reads TGTGCCATCAGTGGACAGAACACTGAAGCTTTCTTT. It codes for CAISGQNTEAFF.

This chain links TRBV7-9 with TRBJ2-3; a weak D match, TRBD1 (5 bases). Trimming took 1 base from V and 1 from J, leaving 6 bases between them. The CDR3 length is 14 residues. Germline CDR1 and CDR2: SEHNR and FQNEAQ (reference sequence). The CDR3 DNA sequence: TGTGCCAGCAGCTTAGAAGGGGGCACAGATACGCAGTATTTT. Protein product: CASSLEGGTDTQYF.

The chain carries TRBV19 and TRBJ1-1, with D uncertain. The germline gives CDR1 LNHDA, CDR2 SQIVND (reference sequence). The CDR3 extends over 11 amino acids. V lost 10 bases, J lost 5 bases, and 11 bases lay in between. The CDR3 protein is CATGLGTEAFF. The DNA for the CDR3 is TGTGCCACCGGATTAGGGACTGAAGCTTTCTTT.

The chain employs TRBV10-1 and TRBJ1-1; 8 bases match TRBD1. J lost 6 bases, V lost 9 bases, and 12 bases had no gene match. Germline V gives CDR1 WNHNN, CDR2 SYGVQD (reference sequence). This CDR3 has 14 amino acids. CDR3 in amino acids: CARQKGQGAPEAFF. DNA for the CDR3: TGCGCCAGGCAAAAAGGGCAGGGGGCCCCTGAAGCTTTCTTT.

This clone occurred a few times. CDR3 nucleotides: TGCGCCAGCAGCCTTATTGATTGGACGGGACAATCCTACAATGAGCAGTTCTTC. Its translation is CASSLIDWTGQSYNEQFF. This chain connects TRBV4-1 to TRBJ2-1; D perhaps matches TRBD1 (6 bases). Germline CDR1 MGHRA, CDR2 YSYEKL. Trimming cost V 4 bases and J 1 base, with 20 bases left between them. The CDR3 extends over 18 amino acids.

V is TRBV5-8 and J is TRBJ1-4; D gene uncertain. The CDR3 consists of 16 residues. Germline CDR1 and CDR2: SGHTS and YDEGEE. V was pared by 1 base and J by 5 bases, with 15 bases between. CDR3 sequence (DNA): TGTGCCAGCAGCTTGCTTTTAACAGAACCGAATGAAAAACTGTTTTTT. Protein: CASSLLLTEPNEKLFF.

The chain couples TRBV15 to TRBJ2-3; 7 nucleotides align to TRBD1. The V gene end was trimmed by 0 bases and the J gene end by 4 bases; junction bases not matched to a gene: 1. The CDR3 has 14 residues. Looked up from germline, CDR1 is LNHNV and CDR2 is YYDKDF (reference sequence). The CDR3 DNA sequence: TGTGCCACCAGCAGAGATACAGGGGCAGATACGCAGTATTTT. Protein sequence: CATSRDTGADTQYF.

This clone came up once. The chain joins TRBV7-9 to TRBJ1-1, with TRBD1 as a possible D gene (5 bases). Germline CDR1 is SEHNR and CDR2 is FQNEAQ (reference sequence). The V end was cut by 8 bases, the J end by 5 bases, with 15 bases between. The CDR3 loop spans 13 amino acids. The CDR3 here is CASLGGAETEAFF. CDR3 coding DNA: TGTGCCAGCCTCGGAGGGGCGGAAACTGAAGCTTTCTTT.

This chain connects TRBV7-9 to TRBJ1-4; 8 bases line up with TRBD1. The V gene end was trimmed by 4 bases and the J gene end by 7 bases; junction bases not matched to a gene: 8. The germline V gene has CDR1 SEHNR and CDR2 FQNEAQ (reference sequence). The CDR3 is 15 residues long. CDR3: CASSSNIRGPEKLFF. In nucleotides, the CDR3 is TGTGCCAGCAGCTCTAACATCAGGGGGCCTGAAAAACTGTTTTTT.

This rearrangement joins TRBV5-1 to TRBJ2-1; D is unclear. The germline V and J ends were trimmed by 5 bases and 4 bases, with 19 bases remaining between them. The CDR3 spans 16 residues. Germline V lookup: CDR1 SGHRS, CDR2 YFSETQ. The CDR3 spells CASRNAFGPYYNEQFF. CDR3 in DNA: TGCGCCAGCAGGAACGCGTTTGGGCCATATTACAATGAGCAGTTCTTC.

The V and J genes are TRBV11-2 and TRBJ1-6; unclear D gene. The V gene's germline CDR1 is SGHAT and CDR2 FQNNGV. With 5 bases removed from V and 0 bases from J, the gap between germline ends came to 11 bases. The CDR3 is made up of 16 amino acids. Here the CDR3 DNA reads TGTGCCAGCAGCCATGGACCCTACTCCTATAATTCACCCCTCCACTTT. Amino acid sequence: CASSHGPYSYNSPLHF.

V usage is TRBV2 and J usage is TRBJ1-2, with D tentatively TRBD1 (5 bases). Germline CDR1 reads SNHLY; CDR2 reads FYNNEI. The V and J ends lost 6 bases and 4 bases respectively, with 15 bases between them. This CDR3 region has 14 residues. The CDR3 DNA reads as TGTGCCAGCAGAGGGGACGGTTCTTTCTATGGCTACACCTTC. It is translated as CASRGDGSFYGYTF.

The chain has TRBV7-9 and TRBJ1-5; no definite D call. Trimming pared 3 bases from V and 0 bases from J, leaving 3 bases between. This CDR3 contains 13 residues. Germline lookup yields CDR1 SEHNR and CDR2 FQNEAQ (reference sequence). This CDR3 is CASSFNSNQPQHF. DNA of the CDR3: TGTGCCAGCAGCTTTAATAGCAATCAGCCCCAGCATTTT.